A single sample gave rise to the 18 T cell receptor beta chains below, sequenced in a study of neurological immune-mediated disorders. Time point reported: longitudinal time-point 3. One entry per CDR3 protein results from TCRdb running MiXCR on the 5' RACE reads. The table shows some 55,000 distinct CDR3 sequences, with about 8% occurring only once. Input material: PBMCs. These receptors were obtained from a woman aged 40 to 50 in good health.

There are many counts of this clonotype. The rearrangement links TRBV5-1 to TRBJ2-1, with D unclear. Germline assignment: CDR1 SGHRS and CDR2 YFSETQ. Trimming stripped 4 bases from V and 1 base from J, with 12 bases between. The length of the CDR3 is 15 residues. CDR3: CASSRVGWSYNEQFF. CDR3 in DNA: TGCGCCAGCAGCCGGGTCGGGTGGTCCTACAATGAGCAGTTCTTC.

This clonotype was observed many times. J is TRBJ2-3 and V is TRBV6-6; 7 bases agree with TRBD2. CDR3 size: 17 residues. Germline V CDR1 and CDR2: MNHNY, SVGAGI (reference sequence). Germline trimming cut 5 bases from V and 2 bases from J; bases unmatched to any gene: 13. CDR3: CASSRGLPVVITDTQYF. The DNA for the CDR3 is TGTGCCAGCAGTAGGGGACTACCAGTTGTTATCACAGATACGCAGTATTTT.

In its sample, this clonotype was seen many times. V usage is TRBV6-2 or TRBV6-3 and J usage is TRBJ1-2; TRBD1 aligns across 7 bases. Trimming took 6 bases from V and 4 from J; bases not matched to a gene: 8. CDR1 and CDR2 (germline): MNHEY, SVGEGT. The CDR3 loop spans 14 amino acids. The chain's CDR3 is CASRGTDSSYGYTF. DNA of the CDR3: TGTGCCAGCAGGGGGACAGACTCTTCCTATGGCTACACCTTC.

The sample holds many counts of this clonotype. The gene calls are TRBV5-1 and TRBJ2-3, with 12 nucleotides matching TRBD1. CDR1 SGHRS and CDR2 YFSETQ come from the germline V gene. After removal of 4 bases from V and 5 bases from J, the junction contained 5 bases not matched to a gene. The CDR3 loop spans 15 amino acids. The CDR3 reads CASSRDRGRGDTQYF. The CDR3 nucleotides read TGCGCCAGCAGCCGGGACAGGGGGCGAGGAGATACGCAGTATTTT.

Only a few counts were recorded for this clonotype. The rearrangement joins TRBV28 to TRBJ1-4; D may be TRBD1 (6 bases). This CDR3 region has 17 residues. Germline lookup yields CDR1 MDHEN and CDR2 SYDVKM. V dropped 6 bases and J dropped 6 bases, with 23 bases sitting between them. CDR3 sequence reads: CASRSILDQGNYEKLFF. CDR3 nucleotides: TGTGCCAGCAGGAGCATTTTAGACCAGGGGAACTATGAAAAACTGTTTTTT.

This clonotype was counted ten times or more. The gene calls are TRBV3-1 and TRBJ2-2, with D possibly being TRBD1 (5 bases). The CDR3 extends over 16 amino acids. The germline V and J ends were trimmed by 4 bases and 4 bases, with 16 bases remaining between them. Germline V gene lookup returns CDR1 LGHDT and CDR2 YNNKEL (reference sequence). Here the CDR3 reads CASSPPRAQGTGELFF. For the CDR3, the DNA is TGTGCCAGCAGCCCCCCCCGTGCTCAGGGCACCGGGGAGCTGTTTTTT.

This clonotype appeared many times. The chain recombines TRBV20-1 with TRBJ2-7; D possibly matches TRBD1 or TRBD2 (5 bases each). Germline values: CDR1 DFQATT, CDR2 SNEGSKA (reference sequence). This CDR3 region has 12 residues. Trimming removed 6 bases from V and 5 bases from J, with 14 bases in between. In DNA, the CDR3 is TGCAGTGCGCCAGTCCGGGGCCACGAGCAGTACTTC. Translated, it gives CSAPVRGHEQYF.

As to this clonotype: A much more abundant neighbour one base away suggests this may be a read error. The CDR3 end shows no conserved phenylalanine or tryptophan, and so a read error is likely. The chain combines TRBV2 with TRBJ2-7, with D tentatively TRBD1 (5 bases). CDR3 length: 13 residues. CDR1 SNHLY and CDR2 FYNNEI come from the germline V gene. V was trimmed by 3 bases and J by 3 bases, leaving 9 bases between them. In DNA, the CDR3 is TGTGCCAGCAGTGATAGGGGTTTCTACGAGCAGTACTCC. Translating gives CASSDRGFYEQYS.

This clonotype was picked up many times. The V and J genes are TRBV12-3 or TRBV12-4 and TRBJ1-3; D remains unclear. CDR3 size: 16 residues. The V and J ends lost 6 bases and 0 bases respectively, with 15 bases between them. CDR3 DNA: TGTGCCAGCAGCCCCATAGGAGGAGACTCTGGAAACACCATATATTTT. Amino acid sequence: CASSPIGGDSGNTIYF.

This clonotype was observed at least ten times. This chain joins TRBV20-1 and TRBJ1-5, with D uncertain. CDR1 DFQATT and CDR2 SNEGSKA come from the germline V gene (reference sequence). The CDR3 has 12 amino acids. V was clipped by 6 bases and J by 0 bases, with 6 bases between them. CDR3 nucleotides: TGCAGTGCGCTGGGTAGCAATCAGCCCCAGCATTTT. Translation gives CSALGSNQPQHF.

This clonotype was recorded many times. The chain combines TRBV6-6 with TRBJ1-1, with unresolved D. This CDR3 contains 13 residues. The germline V gene has CDR1 MNHNY and CDR2 SVGAGI (reference sequence). Between the trimmed V and J ends, which lost 2 bases and 8 bases, there was a span of 12 bases. DNA for the CDR3: TGTGCCAGCAGTTACGCCGGGGAAAAGGAAGCTTTCTTT. Amino acids: CASSYAGEKEAFF.

This clonotype has just a few counts. This rearrangement joins TRBV25-1 to TRBJ2-1; 9 nucleotides line up with TRBD1. CDR1 and CDR2 (germline): MGHDK, SYGVNS. Trimming at V came to 1 base and at J to 7 bases, leaving 5 bases not matched to a gene. This CDR3 has 15 residues. CDR3 residues: CASSEFGTGTNEQFF. CDR3 nucleotide sequence: TGTGCCAGCAGTGAATTCGGGACAGGGACGAATGAGCAGTTCTTC.

The sample holds many counts of this clonotype. The rearrangement joins TRBV24-1 to TRBJ1-1; D is unresolved. Deletions cut 5 bases from V and 7 bases from J, with 10 bases between. This CDR3 has 12 amino acids. Per the germline V gene, CDR1 is KGHDR and CDR2 is SFDVKD. The CDR3 reads CATSAPDGEAFF. The CDR3 region has the DNA TGTGCCACCAGTGCCCCGGACGGTGAAGCTTTCTTT.

Of note for this clonotype: This sequence may be a read error, since a much larger clone differs from it by one base. The genes are TRBV20-1 and TRBJ2-7, with D possibly matching TRBD1 (5 bases). The germline gives CDR1 DFQATT, CDR2 SNEGSKA (reference sequence). The CDR3 runs 13 residues. V was shortened by 6 bases and J by 2 bases, with 14 bases between the two germline ends. The CDR3 here is CSAEETATYEQYF. DNA of the CDR3: TGCAGTGCAGAAGAGACAGCAACCTACGAGCAGTACTTC.

The sample holds many counts of this clonotype. This sequence joins TRBV9 and TRBJ1-1; no reliable D call. CDR1 and CDR2 from the germline V gene are SGDLS and YYNGEE. V was pared by 3 bases and J by 3 bases, with 9 bases between. The CDR3 totals 13 residues. CDR3 amino acids: CASSATYHTEAFF. As DNA, the CDR3 is TGTGCCAGCAGCGCGACGTACCACACTGAAGCTTTCTTT.

This clonotype was seen ten or more times. The chain uses TRBV9 and TRBJ2-7; 12 nucleotides line up with TRBD1. V lost 4 bases, J lost 4 bases, and 6 bases stayed unmatched. The CDR3 length is 15 residues. Germline values: CDR1 SGDLS, CDR2 YYNGEE. CDR3 protein: CASSPGTGGGYEQYF. CDR3 DNA sequence: TGTGCCAGCAGCCCCGGGACAGGGGGCGGTTACGAGCAGTACTTC.

At least ten counts were recorded for this clonotype. The V gene is TRBV25-1, the J gene TRBJ2-5; TRBD1 matches at 8 bases. V dropped 8 bases and J dropped 4; count of bases not matched to a gene: 12. The CDR3 contains 15 residues. The germline V gene has CDR1 MGHDK and CDR2 SYGVNS. For the CDR3, the DNA is TGTGCCAGCGGAAGAGTTACAGGGGGGCCAGAGACCCAGTACTTC. As protein: CASGRVTGGPETQYF.

This clonotype was seen many times. The V and J genes are TRBV29-1 and TRBJ2-3; TRBD2 matches 16 bases. The V gene's germline CDR1 is SQVTM and CDR2 ANQGSEA. With 1 base clipped from V and 2 bases from J, the junction kept 12 bases outside the gene matches. The CDR3 totals 20 residues. The DNA of the CDR3 is TGCAGCGTTGAAGGCACGGCGGGGACTAGCGGGAGGGCCCTCACAGATACGCAGTATTTT. Residues: CSVEGTAGTSGRALTDTQYF.